What follows are 21 T cell receptor beta chains derived from one specimen sequenced in a study of CD8 T cells in Susac syndrome. Random hexamers served to reverse transcribe about 0.5 to 1 ug RNA. TCRdb fed the immunoSEQ multiplex PCR reads into MiXCR, producing one record per CDR3 protein. The table includes under 350,000 distinct CDR3 sequences, 92% detected once. The sequenced material came from CD4+ T cells from PBMCs. These receptors originate from a human donor with multiple sclerosis.

The V gene is TRBV11-3, the J gene TRBJ1-1, with TRBD1 as a possible D gene (5 bases). This CDR3 has 16 amino acids. V was pared by 0 bases and J by 6 bases, with 17 bases between. Germline-derived CDR1 and CDR2 are SGHNT and YENEEA. The CDR3: CASSLDGRGGSSEAFF. The CDR3 nucleotides are TGTGCCAGCAGCTTAGATGGTCGGGGGGGTTCATCTGAAGCTTTCTTT.

The J gene is TRBJ2-7, the V gene TRBV20-1; TRBD1 matches at 7 bases. Germline V lookup: CDR1 DFQATT, CDR2 SNEGSKA (reference sequence). The V segment lost 3 bases and the J segment 8 bases; nucleotides outside the gene matches: 4. The CDR3 runs to 11 residues. In DNA, the CDR3 is TGCAGTGCTAGTGACAGGGCTAAGCAGTACTTC. It is translated as CSASDRAKQYF.

The chain recombines TRBV19 with TRBJ1-1, with 12 bases that match TRBD1. CDR1 and CDR2 (germline): LNHDA, SQIVND (reference sequence). CDR3 length: 17 residues. Germline trimming cut 3 bases from V and 1 base from J; bases unmatched to any gene: 6. Written as DNA, the CDR3 is TGTGCCAGTAGTATCGGGGACAGGGGGCATGAGAACACTGAAGCTTTCTTT. Protein sequence: CASSIGDRGHENTEAFF.

The V and J genes are TRBV5-1 and TRBJ1-1; D is unresolved. CDR1 is SGHRS, CDR2 YFSETQ, per germline. V lost 3 bases and J 6 bases, leaving 15 bases between the germline ends. The CDR3 is 14 residues long. CDR3: CASSSDPNPSEAFF. CDR3 bases: TGCGCCAGCAGCTCGGACCCAAACCCCTCTGAAGCTTTCTTT.

This sequence joins TRBV12-3 or TRBV12-4 and TRBJ1-3; the D gene is possibly TRBD1 (5 bases). Trimming pared 6 bases from V and 0 bases from J, leaving 15 bases between. The CDR3 contains 16 residues. CDR3 in DNA: TGTGCCAGCAGCCCACGGCAGGGAAACTCTGGAAACACCATATATTTT. Its translation: CASSPRQGNSGNTIYF.

The rearrangement uses TRBV10-2 and TRBJ2-2; unclear D gene. Germline V gene lookup returns CDR1 WSHSY and CDR2 SAAADI. The CDR3 covers 12 residues. V was clipped by 4 bases and J by 5 bases, with 5 bases between them. The DNA for the CDR3 is TGCGCCAGCAGTGTTCGGACCGGGGAGCTGTTTTTT. This translates into CASSVRTGELFF.

CDR3 amino acids: CASSPSPSDSYEQYF. The CDR3 coding sequence is TGCGCCAGCAGCCCCTCCCCCAGTGATTCCTACGAGCAGTACTTC. The rearrangement uses TRBV5-1 and TRBJ2-7; D call uncertain. The germline V and J ends were trimmed by 4 bases and 1 base, with 15 bases remaining between them. CDR3 length: 15 residues. CDR1 is SGHRS, CDR2 YFSETQ, per germline. The full variable domain, with the rest looked up from reference TRBV5-1 and TRBJ2-7, is KAGVTQTPRYLIKTRGQQVTLSCSPISGHRSVSWYQQTPGQGLQFLFEYFSETQRNKGNFPGRFSGRQFSNSRSEMNVSTLELGDSALYLCASSPSPSDSYEQYFGPGTRLTVT.

With regard to this clonotype: A junction boundary mismatches the germline segment, possibly from a read error. The chain uses TRBV7-9 and TRBJ2-1, with 7 positions matching TRBD1. Germline V gene data show CDR1 as SEHNR and CDR2 as FQNEAQ (reference sequence). The CDR3 runs 12 residues. CDR3: CASSVTSGTEIF. DNA for the CDR3: TGTGCCAGCAGCGTAACCTCCGGGACAGAAATCTTC.

The genes are TRBV5-1 and TRBJ2-4; D not resolved. Trimming shortened V by 0 bases and J by 5 bases, and 12 bases separated the two germline ends. Per germline, CDR1 SGHRS and CDR2 YFSETQ. The CDR3 totals 15 residues. CDR3 loop: CASSLDSYRENIQYF. CDR3 nucleotides: TGCGCCAGCAGCTTGGATTCGTACAGAGAAAACATTCAGTACTTC.

The chain combines TRBV27 with TRBJ1-5; D ambiguous. CDR1 is MNHEY and CDR2 is SMNVEV in the germline V gene (reference sequence). The germline V and J ends were trimmed by 5 bases and 0 bases, with 20 bases remaining between them. The CDR3 is 18 residues long. The DNA for the CDR3 is TGTGCCAGCAGTCCTAGGGTCTGGAGCTCATATAGCAATCAGCCCCAGCATTTT. As protein: CASSPRVWSSYSNQPQHF.

V and J are TRBV15 and TRBJ2-7; no clear D gene. Germline V lookup: CDR1 LNHNV, CDR2 YYDKDF (reference sequence). The CDR3 runs to 15 residues. Trimming removed 4 bases at V and 2 bases at J, with 15 bases between. Here the CDR3 reads CATSTGGALTYEQYF. The CDR3 coding sequence is TGTGCCACCAGCACCGGCGGAGCCTTGACCTACGAGCAGTACTTC.

This chain joins TRBV11-2 and TRBJ2-1; the D is unclear. There are 14 residues in the CDR3. The V gene lost 5 bases and the J gene lost 4 bases, with 12 bases spanning the gap. Per the germline V gene, CDR1 is SGHAT and CDR2 is FQNNGV. Here the CDR3 reads CASSPPPAYNEQFF. The DNA of the CDR3 is TGTGCCAGCAGCCCTCCCCCTGCTTACAATGAGCAGTTCTTC.

The chain carries TRBV20-1 and TRBJ2-1; D remains ambiguous. V gave up 5 bases and J gave up 0 bases, with 14 bases separating them. Looked up from germline, CDR1 is DFQATT and CDR2 is SNEGSKA (reference sequence). This CDR3 contains 15 residues. CDR3 loop: CSAPTRQSSYNEQFF. The CDR3 DNA sequence: TGCAGTGCTCCTACTCGGCAGAGCTCCTACAATGAGCAGTTCTTC.

In this sample, this clonotype turned up a few times. The V and J genes are TRBV6-2 or TRBV6-3 and TRBJ2-7; D may correspond to TRBD1 or TRBD2 (5 bases each). V lost 8 bases, J lost 2 bases, and 13 bases lay in between. The length of the CDR3 is 13 residues. Germline lookup yields CDR1 MNHEY and CDR2 SVGEGT. The CDR3 DNA sequence: TGTGCCAGCTCACCGGGGACCACCTACGAGCAGTACTTC. This sequence encodes CASSPGTTYEQYF.

The chain couples TRBV7-9 to TRBJ1-5; tentative D call: TRBD1 (5 bases). The germline V gene has CDR1 SEHNR and CDR2 FQNEAQ (reference sequence). CDR3 length: 14 residues. V lost 6 bases, J lost 4 bases, and 13 bases lay in between. The CDR3 sequence: CASSLVGGNQPQHF. CDR3 DNA sequence: TGTGCCAGCAGTTTGGTCGGGGGAAATCAGCCCCAGCATTTT.

The CDR3 DNA is TGCAGTGCTGACCGGGACCTCCTCAGGCGGGAGACCCAGTACTTC. Encoded protein: CSADRDLLRRETQYF. V usage is TRBV20-1 and J usage is TRBJ2-5, with D perhaps matching TRBD1 or TRBD2 (5 bases each). Germline V gene sequence: CDR1 DFQATT, CDR2 SNEGSKA (reference sequence). There are 15 residues in the CDR3. V gave up 5 bases and J gave up 5 bases, with 21 bases separating them.

This rearrangement joins TRBV7-2 to TRBJ2-7, with 12 bases identical to TRBD2. Germline V gene lookup returns CDR1 SGHTA and CDR2 FQGNSA. There are 19 residues in the CDR3. V shed 2 bases, J shed 4 bases, and the junction held 15 bases outside the gene matches. The CDR3 loop is CASSLPYRLAGVAIYEQYF. The CDR3 DNA reads TGTGCCAGCAGCTTACCTTATCGACTAGCGGGAGTTGCGATATACGAGCAGTACTTC.

CDR3 protein: CAWSPRGNSPLHF. The CDR3 nucleotides read TGTGCCTGGAGCCCCAGGGGTAATTCACCCCTCCACTTT. This rearrangement joins TRBV30 to TRBJ1-6, with D possibly being TRBD1 (6 bases). CDR3 length: 13 residues. V lost 3 bases and J lost 6, with 9 bases in between. CDR1 and CDR2 from the germline V gene are GTSNPN and SVGIG (reference sequence).

The J gene is TRBJ2-1, the V gene TRBV18, with a weak D call TRBD2 (6 bases). Trimming took off 2 bases at V and 4 bases at J, with 21 bases between the two ends. CDR1 is KGHSH, CDR2 LQKENI, per germline. The CDR3 contains 18 residues. Here the CDR3 DNA reads TGTGCCAGCTCACCAGAACGCGGGTCGGAGGGCCCTTACAATGAGCAGTTCTTC. This translates into CASSPERGSEGPYNEQFF.

The table lists this clonotype with a count of one. The chain carries TRBV6-5 and TRBJ2-5; tentative D call: TRBD1 (5 bases). Germline loops: CDR1 MNHEY, CDR2 SVGAGI. The CDR3 runs to 15 residues. V dropped 5 bases and J dropped 7 bases, with 20 bases sitting between them. Here the CDR3 reads CASSARAAQHATQYF. CDR3 DNA: TGTGCCAGCAGTGCCAGGGCCGCGCAGCACGCGACCCAGTACTTC.

This chain links TRBV7-3 with TRBJ1-2; TRBD1 aligns across 9 bases. Germline V gene sequence: CDR1 SGHTA, CDR2 FQGTGA. This CDR3 comprises 15 residues. J lost 7 bases, V lost 0 bases, and 6 bases had no gene match. CDR3 sequence: CASSLTGTGLGGYTF. As DNA, the CDR3 is TGTGCCAGCAGCTTAACGGGGACAGGGTTGGGTGGCTACACCTTC.